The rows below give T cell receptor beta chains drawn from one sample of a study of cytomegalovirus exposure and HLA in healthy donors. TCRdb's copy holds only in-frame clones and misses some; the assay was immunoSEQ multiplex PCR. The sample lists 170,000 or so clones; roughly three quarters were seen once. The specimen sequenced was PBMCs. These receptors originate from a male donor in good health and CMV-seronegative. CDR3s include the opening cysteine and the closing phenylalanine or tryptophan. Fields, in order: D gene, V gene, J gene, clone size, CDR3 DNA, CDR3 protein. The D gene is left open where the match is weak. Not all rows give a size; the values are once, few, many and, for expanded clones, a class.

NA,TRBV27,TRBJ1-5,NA,TGTGCCAGCAGTTTTGCTCAGGGCAATCAGCCCCAGCATTTT,CASSFAQGNQPQHF
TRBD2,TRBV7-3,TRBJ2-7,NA,TGTGCCAGCAGCTTAGAGCGGGGGCAGAACTACGAGCAGTACTTC,CASSLERGQNYEQYF
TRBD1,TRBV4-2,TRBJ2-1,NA,TGTGCCAGCAGCCGAGGACAGGGGGCGGAAGTTCGGTTCTTC,CASSRGQGAEVRFF
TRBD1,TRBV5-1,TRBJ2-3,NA,TGCGCCAGCACTTCGGGACAGGGTATGGATACGCAGTATTTT,CASTSGQGMDTQYF
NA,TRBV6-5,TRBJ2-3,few,TGTGCCAGCAGTTACTCGGCGGCATTGACGCAGTATTTT,CASSYSAALTQYF
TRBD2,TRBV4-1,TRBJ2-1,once,TGCGCCAGCAGCCCGAGGCTAGCGGGGGATCGCAGCGAGCAGTTCTTC,CASSPRLAGDRSEQFF
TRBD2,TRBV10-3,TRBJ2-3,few,TGTGCCATCAGATCCGGGACTAGCGGCACAGATACGCAGTATTTT,CAIRSGTSGTDTQYF
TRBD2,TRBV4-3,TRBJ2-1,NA,TGCGCCAGCAGCCAAGATAGGACGGGAGGGGCCTACAATGAGCAGTTCTTC,CASSQDRTGGAYNEQFF
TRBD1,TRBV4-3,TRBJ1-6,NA,TGCGCCAGCAGCCGACGAAGACAGGGGGGTAATTCACCCCTCCACTTT,CASSRRRQGGNSPLHF
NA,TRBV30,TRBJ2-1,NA,TGTGCCTGGAGTTCCGGGACAAGCTCCTACAATGAGCAGTTCTTC,CAWSSGTSSYNEQFF